These 7 T cell receptor beta chains share one sample of origin, sequenced in a study of blood T cells in healthy people across ages. A second PCR of about 7 to 11 cycles used a sample-barcoded 5' primer and a J-beta primer mix. TCRdb reanalysed the 5' RACE reads using MiXCR and keeps one entry per CDR3 protein. Among about 680,000 distinct CDR3 sequences listed, around 49% were seen once. The sample comprised blood. These receptors came from a woman aged 55-75 years in good health.

The chain uses TRBV21-1 and TRBJ2-3; the table names TRBD1, a call not compared with the DNA. TRBV21-1 is given as a pseudogene. This CDR3 is built from 18 residues. The CDR3 here is CASPNSPGTGLCTDTQYF. In DNA, the CDR3 is TGTGCCAGCCCGAACAGTCCCGGGACAGGGCTTTGCACAGATACGCAGTATTTT.

The chain recombines TRBV2 with TRBJ2-1; weak D call: TRBD2 (6 bases). Germline values: CDR1 SNHLY, CDR2 FYNNEI. This CDR3 has 14 amino acids. V was trimmed by 6 bases and J by 0 bases, leaving 9 bases between them. This CDR3 is CASSGTLSYNEQFF. The CDR3 DNA is TGTGCCAGCAGCGGGACTCTCTCCTACAATGAGCAGTTCTTC.

The J gene is TRBJ2-5, the V gene TRBV28; perhaps TRBD1 as D (6 bases). The J call is in doubt because the DNA end fits TRBJ2-7 better. Germline V lookup: CDR1 MDHEN, CDR2 SYDVKM. This CDR3 comprises 14 residues. This CDR3 is CASEDRVNPYEQYF. CDR3 bases: TGTGCCAGCGAGGACAGAGTTAATCCCTACGAGCAGTACTTC.

The gene calls are TRBV3-1 and TRBJ1-2; the D is unclear. Trimming stripped 0 bases from V and 0 bases from J, with 14 bases between. The germline V gene encodes CDR1 LGHDT and CDR2 YNNKEL (reference sequence). This CDR3 contains 17 residues. CDR3 nucleotide sequence: TGTGCCAGCAGCCAAGAAACACGAGGGAAGGCTAACTATGGCTACACCTTC. Translation gives CASSQETRGKANYGYTF.

V is TRBV20-1 and J is TRBJ1-6, with no clear D. V was trimmed by 0 bases and J by 0 bases, leaving 12 bases between them. Germline V lookup: CDR1 DFQATT, CDR2 SNEGSKA (reference sequence). This CDR3 is 17 amino acids long. The CDR3 DNA sequence: TGCAGTGCTAGAGATCCAACACTGAGCTCCTATAATTCACCCCTCCACTTT. Its protein product is CSARDPTLSSYNSPLHF.

V gene TRBV4-3 combines with J gene TRBJ2-1; D unresolved. V lost 1 base and J 6 bases, leaving 7 bases between the germline ends. The CDR3 has 13 amino acids. Germline loops: CDR1 LGHNA, CDR2 YSLEER. In DNA, the CDR3 is TGCGCCAGCAGCCAAGGGCTAGGCAATGAGCAGTTCTTC. Protein sequence: CASSQGLGNEQFF.

The chain links TRBV5-1 to TRBJ2-5; 10 nucleotides match TRBD2. Germline CDR1 reads SGHRS; CDR2 reads YFSETQ. The V gene end was trimmed by 1 base and the J gene end by 4 bases; junction bases not matched to a gene: 10. This CDR3 spans 17 amino acids. The CDR3 loop is CASSLKSSGSDGETQYF. The CDR3 DNA reads as TGCGCCAGCAGCTTGAAGTCTAGCGGGAGCGATGGAGAGACCCAGTACTTC.